This TCR beta chain originates from a study of cytomegalovirus exposure and HLA in healthy donors. Study in general: In a later analysis, the roughly 110 validation repertoires were reported to have used the same platform as the 666 first-cohort repertoires.

This table comes from immunoSEQ multiplex PCR, and its TCRdb copy is limited to in-frame clones, with some not included. Of more than 150,000 clones in the sample, about 80% were seen once. Concerning this clone itself: Its specificity is not known.

Points from the study as a whole: Cytomegalovirus association was listed for 164 TCR beta chains.

The CDR3 has 13 residues. V lost 10 bases, J lost 8 bases, and 10 bases stayed unmatched. The germline gives CDR1 SNHLY, CDR2 FYNNEI. Separate from the roughly 700-subject first cohort was the approximately 110-subject validation cohort, to which the donors belonged. This clonotype originated in a man aged 18 to 35 in good health and CMV-seropositive. Sequencing was done on a sample of PBMCs. V is TRBV2 and J is TRBJ2-1, with 8 nucleotides matching TRBD2. CDR3 region: CATQPAGVHEQFF. CDR3 coding DNA: TGTGCCACCCAGCCAGCGGGAGTTCATGAGCAGTTCTTC. Full variable domain (rest looked up from reference TRBV2 and TRBJ2-1): EPEVTQTPSHQVTQMGQEVILRCVPISNHLYFYWYRQILGQKVEFLVSFYNNEISEKSEIFDDQFSVERPDGSNFTLKIRSTKLEDSAMYFCATQPAGVHEQFFGPGTRLTVL.